A single sample gave rise to the 25 T cell receptor beta chains below, sequenced in a study of shared clonotypes between healthy human individuals. Produced via immunoSEQ multiplex PCR; TCRdb's table is partial and in-frame only. The sample yields about 1.5 million clones, around 98% seen once. The sample taken for sequencing was naive CD4+ T cells sorted from blood. Noted subset: CD45RA+ positively selected. The source is a man aged 30 to 45 in good health.

This clone was counted once. V gene TRBV2 combines with J gene TRBJ1-5; perhaps TRBD1 as D (5 bases). Trimming shortened V by 2 bases and J by 1 base, and 15 bases separated the two germline ends. CDR1 SNHLY and CDR2 FYNNEI come from the germline V gene. The CDR3 runs to 17 residues. CDR3 in amino acids: CASSERSGGGSNQPQHF. The DNA of the CDR3 is TGTGCCAGCAGTGAAAGGTCGGGGGGAGGAAGCAATCAGCCCCAGCATTTT.

The CDR3, as DNA: TGTGCCAGCAGCATCAGACCTCCGGGACTAGCAATGACCGGGGAGCTGTTTTTT. As protein: CASSIRPPGLAMTGELFF. The chain links TRBV7-6 to TRBJ2-2; 9 bases align to TRBD2. The CDR3 covers 18 residues. Germline V gene data show CDR1 as SGHVS and CDR2 as FNYEAQ. Trimming at V came to 5 bases and at J to 5 bases, leaving 15 bases not matched to a gene.

The chain couples TRBV5-5 to TRBJ2-2, with D unresolved. The CDR3 runs 14 residues. Trimming took off 6 bases at V and 2 bases at J, with 11 bases between the two ends. Germline V lookup: CDR1 SGHKS, CDR2 YYEKEE (reference sequence). CDR3 loop: CASTPAANTGELFF. Written as DNA, the CDR3 is TGTGCCAGCACGCCCGCGGCTAACACCGGGGAGCTGTTTTTT.

This sequence joins TRBV30 and TRBJ2-3; 10 nucleotides line up with TRBD2. Trimming removed 0 bases from V and 1 base from J; junction bases left unmatched: 4. CDR1 GTSNPN and CDR2 SVGIG come from the germline V gene (reference sequence). The CDR3 consists of 16 residues. CDR3 protein: CAWSVIAGGRTDTQYF. As DNA, the CDR3 is TGTGCCTGGAGTGTCATAGCGGGAGGCCGCACAGATACGCAGTATTTT.

The chain has TRBV27 and TRBJ2-7; no definite D call. The germline V gene has CDR1 MNHEY and CDR2 SMNVEV (reference sequence). The CDR3 contains 14 residues. Deletions cut 0 bases from V and 5 bases from J, with 11 bases between. CDR3 amino acids: CASSLSLVSDEQYF. The CDR3 nucleotides read TGTGCCAGCAGTTTATCGCTAGTATCAGACGAGCAGTACTTC.

The rearrangement links TRBV18 to TRBJ2-3; D not certain. In germline, CDR1 is KGHSH, CDR2 LQKENI. V was pared by 2 bases and J by 1 base, with 16 bases between. The CDR3 is made up of 17 amino acids. For the CDR3, the DNA is TGTGCCAGCTCACCAATTATCCTCCGAAGCGGCACAGATACGCAGTATTTT. Amino acid sequence: CASSPIILRSGTDTQYF. Full variable domain (outside the CDR3, taken from reference TRBV18 and TRBJ2-3): NAGVMQNPRHLVRRRGQEARLRCSPMKGHSHVYWYRQLPEEGLKFMVYLQKENIIDESGMPKERFSAEFPKEGPSILRIQQVVRGDSAAYFCASSPIILRSGTDTQYFGPGTRLTVL.

The chain is built from TRBV7-8 and TRBJ2-2; no clear D. Trimming left V 5 bases short and J 4 bases short, with 17 bases between. Germline CDR1 and CDR2: SGHVS and FQNEAQ. This CDR3 comprises 16 residues. DNA of the CDR3: TGTGCCAGCAGCCCGTATTGGTCGTATCCCACCGGGGAGCTGTTTTTT. Translating gives CASSPYWSYPTGELFF.

The V call is TRBV4-3, the J call TRBJ1-4, with TRBD1 identical over 9 bases. Losses at the gene ends were 5 bases for V and 1 base for J; bases not matched to a gene: 8. Germline loops: CDR1 LGHNA, CDR2 YSLEER. The CDR3 totals 17 residues. The CDR3 reads CASSKAGQGITNEKLFF. For the CDR3, the DNA is TGCGCCAGCAGCAAAGCCGGACAGGGGATAACTAATGAAAAACTGTTTTTT.

The CDR3 sequence: CASSPPPLAGRNEQYF. In DNA, the CDR3 is TGCGCCAGCAGCCCCCCCCCACTAGCGGGAAGGAACGAGCAGTACTTC. The J gene is TRBJ2-7, the V gene TRBV4-1; 10 nucleotides align to TRBD2. CDR1 is MGHRA, CDR2 YSYEKL, per germline. The CDR3 has 16 amino acids. The junction had 11 bases not matched to a gene; V was cut back by 4 bases and J by 5 bases.

DNA for the CDR3: TGCGCCAGCAGCTTGGCGTCGTGGCGGAGCTACGAGCAGTACTTC. Its protein product is CASSLASWRSYEQYF. This sequence joins TRBV5-1 and TRBJ2-7, with D unresolved. V lost 0 bases and J lost 3, with 13 bases in between. Looked up from germline, CDR1 is SGHRS and CDR2 is YFSETQ. The CDR3 length is 15 residues.

The chain uses TRBV5-1 and TRBJ2-2; a weak D match, TRBD2 (5 bases). Trimming removed 2 bases from V and 2 bases from J, with 19 bases in between. The germline CDR1 and CDR2 sequences are SGHRS and YFSETQ. CDR3 length: 18 residues. The DNA for the CDR3 is TGCGCCAGCAGCTTAAATCCGGTGCGGACTGGCAACACCGGGGAGCTGTTTTTT. Its protein product is CASSLNPVRTGNTGELFF.

The sample holds one count of this clone. The chain recombines TRBV23-1 with TRBJ2-1, with 8 positions matching TRBD1. TRBV23-1 is designated an ORF whose function remains uncertain. This CDR3 comprises 11 residues. After removal of 4 bases from V and 15 bases from J, the junction contained 5 bases not matched to a gene. The DNA for the CDR3 is TGCGCCAGCAGTCCAAGACAGGGGAGGTTCTTC. Translated, it gives CASSPRQGRFF.

Details on this clone: The sample holds other DNA sequences that translate to the same CDR3. The V call is TRBV18, the J call TRBJ2-7; 12 bases align to TRBD1. The CDR3 contains 15 residues. The germline V gene has CDR1 KGHSH and CDR2 LQKENI. Unmatched junction bases numbered 5, after V lost 4 bases and J lost 4 bases. CDR3 amino acids: CASSRPGQGAYEQYF. In DNA, the CDR3 is TGTGCCAGCTCACGACCGGGACAGGGGGCATACGAGCAGTACTTC.

The chain employs TRBV29-1 and TRBJ1-2, with no clear D. Germline assignment: CDR1 SQVTM and CDR2 ANQGSEA. V lost 3 bases and J lost 6, with 14 bases in between. The CDR3 consists of 13 residues. CDR3 sequence: CSVESLNRDGYTF. In DNA, the CDR3 is TGCAGCGTTGAGTCTTTAAACAGAGATGGCTACACCTTC.

The chain joins TRBV28 to TRBJ1-1, with D maybe TRBD1 (5 bases). Germline CDR1 and CDR2: MDHEN and SYDVKM. The V and J ends lost 5 bases and 6 bases respectively, with 19 bases between them. The CDR3 has 15 amino acids. CDR3 residues: CASSPPPGRFPEAFF. CDR3 DNA: TGTGCCAGCAGTCCACCTCCAGGGAGGTTCCCTGAAGCTTTCTTT.

The V gene is TRBV6-5, the J gene TRBJ1-1; D gene unclear. V dropped 5 bases and J dropped 1 base, with 14 bases sitting between them. The germline gives CDR1 MNHEY, CDR2 SVGAGI. The CDR3 loop spans 15 amino acids. The CDR3 bases are TGTGCCAGCAGTCTCCGGGCTTACTCGAACACTGAAGCTTTCTTT. It specifies CASSLRAYSNTEAFF.

This chain joins TRBV15 and TRBJ2-1; TRBD2 matches 8 bases. CDR3 length: 16 amino acids. Germline CDR1 is LNHNV and CDR2 is YYDKDF (reference sequence). The J segment lost 3 bases and the V segment lost 2 bases, leaving 6 bases of the junction unmatched. This chain's CDR3 is CATSRTIREGYNEQFF. The DNA for the CDR3 is TGTGCCACCAGCAGAACTATCCGGGAGGGCTACAATGAGCAGTTCTTC.

The J gene is TRBJ2-3, the V gene TRBV7-6, with 15 nucleotides matching TRBD2. The germline V gene has CDR1 SGHVS and CDR2 FNYEAQ. V lost 4 bases to trimming and J lost 2 bases; unmatched junction nucleotides: 7. This CDR3 comprises 18 residues. The CDR3 sequence is CASSSPGLAGGTTDTQYF. For the CDR3, the DNA is TGTGCCAGCAGCTCACCGGGACTAGCGGGAGGAACCACAGATACGCAGTATTTT.

Regarding this clone: The junction departs from germline at one end; a sequencing error may be responsible. The gene calls are TRBV7-7 and TRBJ1-2; a weak D match, TRBD1 (5 bases). Germline assignment: CDR1 SSHAT and CDR2 FNYEAQ (reference sequence). CDR3 length equals 14 residues. CDR3 nucleotides: TGTGCTAGCAGCTCGGGACGGCCGGGGGATGGCTACACCTTC. Encoded protein: CASSSGRPGDGYTF.

This rearrangement joins TRBV6-1 to TRBJ1-1; D may be TRBD1 (6 bases). The V gene's germline CDR1 is MNHNS and CDR2 SASEGT. The CDR3 length is 17 residues. The germline V and J ends were trimmed by 0 bases and 1 base, with 15 bases remaining between them. CDR3 amino acids: CASSEARRTARNTEAFF. CDR3 coding DNA: TGTGCCAGCAGTGAAGCTAGGCGGACAGCGAGGAACACTGAAGCTTTCTTT.

The chain combines TRBV5-4 with TRBJ2-7, with D perhaps being TRBD1 or TRBD2 (5 bases each). Trimming removed 4 bases at V and 5 bases at J, with 7 bases between. The CDR3 spans 11 residues. Germline CDR1 is SGHNT and CDR2 is YYREEE (reference sequence). The CDR3 protein is CASSPGHEQYF. CDR3 sequence (DNA): TGTGCCAGCAGCCCGGGGCACGAGCAGTACTTC.

The chain couples TRBV5-4 to TRBJ2-1, with D uncertain. Germline V CDR1 and CDR2: SGHNT, YYREEE (reference sequence). The CDR3 extends over 12 amino acids. Trimming removed 4 bases at V and 5 bases at J, with 7 bases between. DNA of the CDR3: TGTGCCAGCAGCCCGGTAAACAATGAGCAGTTCTTC. Protein product: CASSPVNNEQFF.

A word on this clone: Other nucleotide sequences from this sample produce the same CDR3. The V call is TRBV19, the J call TRBJ1-5; TRBD1 agrees at 7 bases. Germline CDR1 LNHDA, CDR2 SQIVND (reference sequence). Unmatched junction bases numbered 4, after V lost 3 bases and J lost 2 bases. The CDR3 runs 15 residues. The CDR3 region is CASSITGVGNQPQHF. The DNA for the CDR3 is TGTGCCAGTAGTATCACAGGGGTTGGCAATCAGCCCCAGCATTTT.

The chain uses TRBV4-1 and TRBJ2-7, with D perhaps being TRBD1 or TRBD2 (6 bases each). This CDR3 has 17 residues. V dropped 1 base and J dropped 5 bases, with 21 bases sitting between them. Germline V gives CDR1 MGHRA, CDR2 YSYEKL. CDR3 nucleotides: TGCGCCAGCAGCCAAGGTAGCATGACAACCGGGGGCCACGAGCAGTACTTC. Translated, it gives CASSQGSMTTGGHEQYF.

The rearrangement links TRBV5-1 to TRBJ2-2; no reliable D call. The germline gives CDR1 SGHRS, CDR2 YFSETQ. There are 14 residues in the CDR3. Trimming stripped 0 bases from V and 6 bases from J, with 9 bases between. The CDR3 DNA follows: TGCGCCAGCAGCTTGGACGGTTGGTCCGGGGAGCTGTTTTTT. Amino acids: CASSLDGWSGELFF.